Sequencing of this T cell receptor beta chain was carried out in a study of shared clonotypes between healthy human individuals. Study-wide findings and caveats: When compared with the clonotypes that were shared by all four sorted-subset donors, the non-shared clonotypes turned out to have lower generation probabilities.

Per sorted-subset replicate PCR, input was 150 to 250 ng DNA, representing tens of thousands of T cell genomes. Profiled with immunoSEQ multiplex PCR; TCRdb holds only in-frame clones, not every one. The sample holds over a million clones, roughly 96% seen once. Per germline, CDR1 SNHLY and CDR2 FYNNEI. V was clipped by 3 bases and J by 3 bases, with 8 bases between them. This CDR3 has 13 amino acids. Turning to this clone: Its antigen remains unknown.

The sequence came from a man younger than 45 in good health. The sample taken for sequencing was naive CD4+ T cells sorted from blood. Noted subset: CD45RA+ positively selected. V gene TRBV2 combines with J gene TRBJ2-5; D may be TRBD1 or TRBD2 (5 bases each). CDR3 DNA sequence: TGTGCCAGCAGTGAGGGGACGAAAGAGACCCAGTACTTC. Translated: CASSEGTKETQYF.